The rows below give T cell receptor beta chains drawn from one sample of a study of blood T cell repertoires in COVID-19. Using immunoSEQ multiplex PCR, the repertoire was profiled, and TCRdb retains in-frame clones only, with some absent. Here the sample spans more than 45,000 clones, roughly nine tenths being singletons. The specimen was peripheral blood. These receptors came from a human donor in a cohort sampled during active COVID-19. CDR3s include the opening cysteine and the closing phenylalanine or tryptophan. A D gene is named only where the DNA matches it firmly. Clone size is not always given. Where it is, it says once, few, many or a class for expanded clones.

-,TRBJ2-1,-,TRBV29-1,TGCAGCGTTGAAAGGGGCTCCTACAATGAGCAGTTCTTC,CSVERGSYNEQFF
-,TRBJ2-7,TRBD1,TRBV6-9,TGTGCCAGCAGTTCGAACACAGGGGCCTACGAGCAGTACTTC,CASSSNTGAYEQYF
-,TRBJ1-1,-,TRBV6-5,TGTGCCAGCAGTTACAAAAGTCGGGGGGCCAGAGGAGCTTTCTTT,CASSYKSRGARGAFF
-,TRBJ2-1,TRBD2,TRBV5-1,TGCGCCAGCAGCTCGGCGGGGGGGAGGTACAATGAGCAGTTCTTC,CASSSAGGRYNEQFF
-,TRBJ1-1,-,TRBV2,TGTGCCAGCACGCGAGGGATCTCTATGAACACTGAAGCTTTCTTT,CASTRGISMNTEAFF
-,TRBJ1-4,TRBD1,TRBV6-6,TGTGCCAGCAGTTGGGGGCTGACAGGGAGTAATGAAAAACTGTTTTTT,CASSWGLTGSNEKLFF
-,TRBJ1-1,-,TRBV5-1,TGCGCCAGCAGCTCCCAGGCCAACACTGAAGCTTTCTTT,CASSSQANTEAFF
-,TRBJ1-1,TRBD1,TRBV19,TGTGCCAGTAGTAGACAGGGGATGAACACTGAAGCTTTCTTT,CASSRQGMNTEAFF
-,TRBJ1-4,TRBD1,TRBV10-1,TGCGCCAGGACGGGACAGGGGGCGACCAATGAAAAACTGTTTTTT,CARTGQGATNEKLFF
-,TRBJ2-3,-,TRBV7-3,TGTGCCAGCAGCCGTCGTAGGGACTCAGGTACGCAGTATTTT,CASSRRRDSGTQYF
once,TRBJ2-3,-,TRBV28,TGTGCCAGCAGTTTAATCCCGGGGACTAGCACAGATACGCAGTATTTT,CASSLIPGTSTDTQYF
-,TRBJ1-4,-,TRBV5-1,TGCGCCAGCAGCTTGGAGGGCAGGGCCTCTTACAATGAAAAACTGTTTTTT,CASSLEGRASYNEKLFF
many,TRBJ2-7,-,TRBV5-1,TGCGCCAGCAGCTCAGAAGTTTCCTACGAGCAGTACTTC,CASSSEVSYEQYF
-,TRBJ1-4,-,TRBV7-2,TGTGCCAGCAGCTTAAGAAGAGACTTAAATGAAAAACTGTTTTTT,CASSLRRDLNEKLFF
-,TRBJ2-1,-,TRBV15,TGTGCCACCAGCAGACTTGCCCTAGGTAATGAGCAGTTCTTC,CATSRLALGNEQFF
-,TRBJ1-2,-,TRBV9,TGTGCCAGCAGCGCCTCTCCGGACAGACGAATAGGAGGCTACACCTTC,CASSASPDRRIGGYTF
-,TRBJ2-3,TRBD2,TRBV4-2,TGTGCCAGCAGCCAGGGGACGGGACCTCCGACTAGCGGGAGTTCTTGGGTGCCAGATACGCAGTATTTT,CASSQGTGPPTSGSSWVPDTQYF
once,TRBJ1-2,TRBD1,TRBV6-5,TGTGCCAGCAGGGAGGACAGGGGGCAAGGCTACACCTTC,CASREDRGQGYTF
-,TRBJ1-6,-,TRBV11-2,TGTGCCAGCAGCTCCACCGCGGGACTAGGGAATTCACCCCTCCACTTT,CASSSTAGLGNSPLHF
-,TRBJ2-2,TRBD1,TRBV4-1,TGCGCCAGCAGCCAAGATTGGGCGACAGGGTCCCCGAACACCGGGGAGCTGTTTTTT,CASSQDWATGSPNTGELFF
-,TRBJ2-1,TRBD1,TRBV7-9,TGTGCCAGCAGCTTAAATTCGGGACAGGTTGTCGATGAGCAGTTCTTC,CASSLNSGQVVDEQFF
-,TRBJ2-2,-,TRBV5-1,TGCGCCAGCAGCTTGGATACGGCCCTGAGGGACACCGGGGAGCTGTTTTTT,CASSLDTALRDTGELFF
-,TRBJ2-2,-,TRBV4-3,TGCGCCAGCAGCCAAGATCCGGACACAACCGGGGAGCTGTTTTTT,CASSQDPDTTGELFF
-,TRBJ2-2,-,TRBV7-3,TGTGCCAGCAGCCCCTCGAGGACCGGGGAGCTGTTTTTT,CASSPSRTGELFF
-,TRBJ2-4,-,TRBV19,TGTGCCAGTAGGCGGGAAAACATTCAGTACTTC,CASRRENIQYF
-,TRBJ2-3,-,TRBV5-1,TGCGCCAGCAGCTTGGAGGGGATAGACACAGATACGCAGTATTTT,CASSLEGIDTDTQYF
-,TRBJ2-5,TRBD2,TRBV28,TGTGCCAGCACTCCGGGGACTAGCGGGCAAGAGACCCAGTACTTC,CASTPGTSGQETQYF
once,TRBJ2-3,TRBD1,TRBV5-6,TGTGCCAGCAGCTTCGGGACAGGGGTTGCAGATACGCAGTATTTT,CASSFGTGVADTQYF